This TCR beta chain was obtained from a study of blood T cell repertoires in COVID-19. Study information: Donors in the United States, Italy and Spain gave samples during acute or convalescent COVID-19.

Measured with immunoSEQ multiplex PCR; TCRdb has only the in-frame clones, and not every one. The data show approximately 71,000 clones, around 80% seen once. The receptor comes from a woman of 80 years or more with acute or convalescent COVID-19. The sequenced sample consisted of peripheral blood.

The CDR3 coding sequence is TGTGCCAGTAGACAGGGGGGTCAGCCCCAGCATTTT. Encoded protein: CASRQGGQPQHF. The chain uses TRBV19 and TRBJ1-5; 8 bases agree with TRBD1. From germline, CDR1 is LNHDA and CDR2 SQIVND (reference sequence). The CDR3 loop spans 12 amino acids. V was clipped by 6 bases and J by 6 bases; unmatched bases: 1.